A selection of T cell receptor beta chains follows, all from one sample in a study of Graves' ophthalmopathy and Graves' hyperthyroidism. MiXCR, run by TCRdb on the multiplex PCR reads, gives a single entry per CDR3 protein. This sample has under 200,000 distinct CDR3 sequences, with more than 30% found just once. Input material: peripheral blood. The receptor source for this set is a woman between 40 and 55 years old with Graves' ophthalmopathy. Each CDR3 is given with its conserved first and last residue. The D gene is left open where the match is weak. A clone size is listed for some rows: how often the clone was seen (once, few, many), or a class if it is expanded.

D: NA
J: TRBJ2-5
size: many
V: TRBV18
CDR3: CASSPPTVASPPKETQYF
DNA: TGTGCCAGCTCACCACCTACCGTGGCGTCTCCACCCAAAGAGACCCAGTACTTC

D: NA
J: TRBJ2-6
size: many
V: TRBV11-2
CDR3: CASSIDGASSGANVLTF
DNA: TGTGCCAGCAGCATAGACGGAGCGAGCTCTGGGGCCAACGTCCTGACTTTC

D: NA
J: TRBJ2-2
size: NA
V: TRBV6-2/TRBV6-3
CDR3: CASSFGETGELFF
DNA: TGTGCCAGCAGTTTCGGAGAGACCGGGGAGCTGTTTTTT

D: NA
J: TRBJ1-2
size: NA
V: TRBV12-3/TRBV12-4
CDR3: CASSPEGVYGYTF
DNA: TGTGCCAGCAGCCCTGAAGGAGTTTATGGCTACACCTTC

D: TRBD1
J: TRBJ1-2
size: few
V: TRBV12-3/TRBV12-4
CDR3: CASARDRYGYTF
DNA: TGTGCCAGTGCCCGGGACAGATATGGCTACACCTTC

D: NA
J: TRBJ2-5
size: NA
V: TRBV28
CDR3: CASSLGGTQGTQYF
DNA: TGTGCCAGCAGTTTAGGTGGCACCCAAGGAACCCAGTACTTC

D: TRBD1
J: TRBJ1-2
size: many
V: TRBV4-3
CDR3: CASSQETPWRDRGNGYTF
DNA: TGCGCCAGCAGCCAAGAAACTCCCTGGCGGGACAGGGGGAATGGCTACACCTTC

D: NA
J: TRBJ1-1
size: many
V: TRBV5-1
CDR3: CASSFSAVMNTEAFF
DNA: TGCGCCAGCAGCTTCTCGGCCGTAATGAACACTGAAGCTTTCTTT

D: TRBD1
J: TRBJ1-1
size: many
V: TRBV5-8
CDR3: CASQDRGMNTEAFF
DNA: TGTGCCAGCCAAGACAGGGGCATGAACACTGAAGCTTTCTTT

D: NA
J: TRBJ1-5
size: many
V: TRBV2
CDR3: CASSVQGHSSQPQHF
DNA: TGTGCCAGCAGCGTACAGGGCCACTCCTCTCAGCCCCAGCATTTT

D: NA
J: TRBJ1-5
size: many
V: TRBV6-5
CDR3: CASSYSAGNQPQHF
DNA: TGTGCCAGCAGTTACTCGGCAGGGAATCAGCCCCAGCATTTT

D: NA
J: TRBJ1-1
size: many
V: TRBV18
CDR3: CASSPSLYYTEAFF
DNA: TGTGCCAGCTCACCATCTCTTTATTACACTGAAGCTTTCTTT

D: NA
J: TRBJ1-1
size: many
V: TRBV6-5
CDR3: CASSRQVQNTEAFF
DNA: TGTGCCAGCAGTAGACAGGTTCAAAACACTGAAGCTTTCTTT

D: TRBD1
J: TRBJ1-1
size: many
V: TRBV7-2
CDR3: CASRYYSVWQGDTEAFF
DNA: TGTGCCAGCAGGTATTATAGCGTCTGGCAGGGGGACACTGAAGCTTTCTTT

D: NA
J: TRBJ2-7
size: NA
V: TRBV11-2
CDR3: CASSLVYDNTYEQYF
DNA: TGTGCCAGCAGCTTAGTCTATGACAACACCTACGAGCAGTACTTC

D: NA
J: TRBJ1-5
size: once
V: TRBV6-1
CDR3: CASRKTGRNQPQHF
DNA: TGTGCCAGCAGAAAGACAGGTCGCAATCAGCCCCAGCATTTT

D: NA
J: TRBJ1-1
size: NA
V: TRBV12-3/TRBV12-4
CDR3: CASSSRQVEAFF
DNA: TGTGCCAGCAGTTCCCGACAGGTTGAAGCTTTCTTT

D: NA
J: TRBJ2-5
size: many
V: TRBV20-1
CDR3: CSATRGGPKETQYF
DNA: TGCAGTGCTACCAGGGGGGGGCCCAAAGAGACCCAGTACTTC

D: NA
J: TRBJ2-7
size: NA
V: TRBV7-2
CDR3: CASSLGGGGYEQYF
DNA: TGTGCCAGCAGCTTAGGTGGCGGAGGCTACGAGCAGTACTTC

D: TRBD2
J: TRBJ2-7
size: many
V: TRBV6-2/TRBV6-3
CDR3: CASSYSLAVSYEQYF
DNA: TGTGCCAGCAGTTACTCACTAGCGGTATCCTACGAGCAGTACTTC

D: TRBD1
J: TRBJ1-2
size: NA
V: TRBV12-3/TRBV12-4
CDR3: CASSLSDGQVYGYTF
DNA: TGTGCCAGCAGTTTAAGCGATGGACAGGTCTATGGCTACACCTTC